Presented here are 5 T cell receptor beta chains from one specimen sequenced in a study of blood T cell repertoires in COVID-19. Profiled with immunoSEQ multiplex PCR; TCRdb holds only in-frame clones, not every one. The sample contains a few hundred thousand clones, about 87% of which appear only once. The sequenced sample was peripheral blood. The receptors were gathered from an older woman with active or convalescent COVID-19.

This clone was picked up one time. The chain is built from TRBV6-2 or TRBV6-3 and TRBJ2-3; 16 bases match TRBD2. The junction had 20 bases not matched to a gene; V was cut back by 6 bases and J by 11 bases. Germline V gene sequence: CDR1 MNHEY, CDR2 SVGEGT. CDR3 length equals 19 residues. CDR3 residues: CASSNSPPGLAGGVNEQYF. Here the CDR3 DNA reads TGTGCCAGCAGCAACTCGCCACCGGGACTAGCGGGGGGGGTAAACGAGCAGTATTTT.

The chain links TRBV9 to TRBJ2-2; possibly TRBD2 for D (5 bases). Germline CDR1 reads SGDLS; CDR2 reads YYNGEE. The CDR3 covers 14 residues. The V gene lost 4 bases and the J gene lost 6 bases, with 13 bases spanning the gap. DNA of the CDR3: TGTGCCAGCAGCCTCCTCTATAGCGCCGGGGAGCTGTTTTTT. It yields the protein CASSLLYSAGELFF.

This clone is a singleton in its sample. The chain recombines TRBV18 with TRBJ2-3, with TRBD1 identical over 7 bases. This CDR3 contains 16 residues. Germline-derived CDR1 and CDR2 are KGHSH and LQKENI. Trimming removed 3 bases from V and 2 bases from J; junction bases left unmatched: 8. The CDR3 protein is CASSPPGTAYTDTQYF. CDR3 in DNA: TGTGCCAGCTCACCTCCGGGGACAGCCTACACAGATACGCAGTATTTT.

V gene TRBV7-9 combines with J gene TRBJ2-5, with 8 positions matching TRBD2. V dropped 2 bases and J dropped 4; count of bases not matched to a gene: 9. Germline values: CDR1 SEHNR, CDR2 FQNEAQ (reference sequence). The CDR3 contains 16 residues. CDR3 protein: CASSLWGLEARETQYF. The CDR3 bases are TGTGCCAGCAGCTTATGGGGACTAGAGGCCCGAGAGACCCAGTACTTC.

This chain joins TRBV19 and TRBJ2-7; D may be TRBD1 (6 bases). Trimming took 4 bases from V and 2 from J, leaving 9 bases between them. The germline CDR1 and CDR2 sequences are LNHDA and SQIVND (reference sequence). The CDR3 is made up of 13 amino acids. CDR3 region: CASSTGVPYEQYF. In nucleotides, the CDR3 is TGTGCCAGTAGTACAGGGGTGCCCTACGAGCAGTACTTC.